These 16 T cell receptor beta chains came from one sample sequenced in a study of neoadjuvant nivolumab and ipilimumab in lung cancer. Measured with immunoSEQ multiplex PCR; TCRdb has only the in-frame clones, and not every one. The table records fewer than 20,000 clones, 79% of them present only once. Sequenced material: tumor tissue, taken after neoadjuvant nivolumab, alone or with ipilimumab, at or shortly before surgery. The receptors shown here come from an adult with non-small cell lung cancer.

This chain uses TRBV5-1 with TRBJ2-1, with D possibly being TRBD1 (7 bases). The CDR3 is 13 amino acids. The ends were cut back, 3 bases at V and 7 bases at J, with 11 bases in the middle. The germline V gene has CDR1 SGHRS and CDR2 YFSETQ. CDR3 residues: CASSYAGGNEQFF. The CDR3 coding sequence is TGCGCCAGCAGCTACGCAGGGGGGAATGAGCAGTTCTTC.

The chain recombines TRBV9 with TRBJ2-5; TRBD2 agrees at 13 bases. Losses at the gene ends were 4 bases for V and 1 base for J; bases not matched to a gene: 4. The CDR3 is 16 amino acids. Germline V lookup: CDR1 SGDLS, CDR2 YYNGEE. CDR3 in amino acids: CASSSRLAGGQETQYF. In DNA form, the CDR3 reads TGTGCCAGCAGCTCCAGACTAGCGGGGGGCCAAGAGACCCAGTACTTC.

V usage is TRBV2 and J usage is TRBJ2-2; the match to TRBD2 covers 8 bases. Looked up from germline, CDR1 is SNHLY and CDR2 is FYNNEI. V lost 1 base and J lost 5; bases outside the gene matches: 6. The CDR3 is made up of 16 amino acids. The CDR3 sequence is CASSEERGGLTGELFF. The CDR3, as DNA: TGTGCCAGCAGTGAAGAACGGGGGGGGCTTACCGGGGAGCTGTTTTTT.

In its sample, this clone was seen once. At one boundary the junction diverges from the germline segment, which might be a read error. The rearrangement uses TRBV5-1 and TRBJ2-7; maybe TRBD2 (7 bases). The V gene's germline CDR1 is SGHRS and CDR2 YFSETQ. CDR3 length: 16 amino acids. The CDR3 is CASSLAPGEGSAHLNF. The DNA for the CDR3 is TGCGCCAGCAGCTTGGCCCCAGGGGAGGGTAGCGCACACTTGAACTTC.

The rearrangement joins TRBV10-2 to TRBJ1-5; the D gene is possibly TRBD1 (5 bases). This CDR3 has 15 residues. Trimming cost V 2 bases and J 5 bases, with 13 bases left between them. Germline V gene data show CDR1 as WSHSY and CDR2 as SAAADI. The CDR3 nucleotides are TGCGCCAGCAGTGAGCCCGACAGAATAGATCAGCCCCAGCATTTT. This encodes CASSEPDRIDQPQHF.

This chain uses TRBV18 with TRBJ2-6; D remains unclear. The CDR3 is 14 residues long. CDR1 and CDR2 (germline): KGHSH, LQKENI. Trimming stripped 2 bases from V and 2 bases from J, with 4 bases between. The CDR3: CASSPGAGANVLTF. In DNA, the CDR3 is TGTGCCAGCTCACCAGGGGCTGGGGCCAACGTCCTGACTTTC.

The V gene is TRBV28, the J gene TRBJ1-5; 9 bases map to TRBD1. The CDR3 has 16 residues. Germline assignment: CDR1 MDHEN and CDR2 SYDVKM. V was clipped by 3 bases and J by 4 bases; unmatched bases: 7. CDR3 DNA sequence: TGTGCCAGCAGTTTCATCGGACAGGGGCTGAATCAGCCCCAGCATTTT. The encoded protein is CASSFIGQGLNQPQHF.

This chain connects TRBV5-1 to TRBJ1-2; D not resolved. Germline-derived CDR1 and CDR2 are SGHRS and YFSETQ. This CDR3 region has 13 residues. V gave up 3 bases and J gave up 4 bases, with 10 bases separating them. The CDR3 spells CASSYRATYGYTF. CDR3 DNA sequence: TGCGCCAGCAGCTACAGAGCCACCTATGGCTACACCTTC.

This clone was observed once. The chain joins TRBV4-3 to TRBJ2-5, with 7 bases that match TRBD1. Trimming at V came to 4 bases and at J to 5 bases, leaving 7 bases not matched to a gene. The CDR3 spans 14 residues. Germline assignment: CDR1 LGHNA and CDR2 YSLEER. The CDR3 DNA follows: TGCGCCAGCAGCCTAAGGGGGCGCGAGGAGACCCAGTACTTC. Amino acid sequence: CASSLRGREETQYF.

This chain connects TRBV10-1 to TRBJ1-4, with TRBD1 matching 11 bases. With V trimmed by 11 bases and J by 10 bases, 9 bases remained unmatched. Germline-derived CDR1 and CDR2 are WNHNN and SYGVQD (reference sequence). The CDR3 is 13 residues long. DNA for the CDR3: TGCGCCGGACAGGGGGCGAGGGGGACAAAACTGTTTTTT. Its protein is CAGQGARGTKLFF.

The V gene is TRBV5-4, the J gene TRBJ2-2; D is perhaps TRBD1 (6 bases). V was clipped by 4 bases and J by 5 bases, with 9 bases between them. Germline values: CDR1 SGHNT, CDR2 YYREEE (reference sequence). This CDR3 has 13 amino acids. The CDR3 DNA reads TGTGCCAGCAGCGGAACAGGGACCGGGGAGCTGTTTTTT. Translated, it gives CASSGTGTGELFF.

This chain links TRBV7-9 with TRBJ2-7; D not resolved. The ends were cut back, 5 bases at V and 0 bases at J, with 11 bases in the middle. CDR1 and CDR2 (germline): SEHNR, FQNEAQ (reference sequence). This CDR3 is built from 14 residues. This chain's CDR3 is CASSPVSISYEQYF. The CDR3, as DNA: TGTGCCAGCAGCCCCGTCTCTATCTCCTACGAGCAGTACTTC.

This chain connects TRBV5-1 to TRBJ2-5; a possible D gene is TRBD2 (7 bases). This CDR3 spans 15 amino acids. Germline V gene data show CDR1 as SGHRS and CDR2 as YFSETQ. V was clipped by 0 bases and J by 2 bases, with 11 bases between them. In DNA form, the CDR3 reads TGCGCCAGCAGCTTGGAGGGGGGGCGGCAAGAGACCCAGTACTTC. It codes for CASSLEGGRQETQYF.

The chain carries TRBV7-3 and TRBJ2-2, with D unresolved. The germline V gene encodes CDR1 SGHTA and CDR2 FQGTGA. V was trimmed by 5 bases and J by 2 bases, leaving 15 bases between them. This CDR3 is 16 amino acids long. CDR3 nucleotides: TGTGCCAGCAGCCTCCGACCCAATATTAACACCGGGGAGCTGTTTTTT. It encodes CASSLRPNINTGELFF. Variable domain in full (rest from reference TRBV7-3 and TRBJ2-2): GAGVSQTPSNKVTEKGKYVELRCDPISGHTALYWYRQSLGQGPEFLIYFQGTGAADDSGLPNDRFFAVRPEGSVSTLKIQRTERGDSAVYLCASSLRPNINTGELFFGEGSRLTVL.

CDR3 in amino acids: CAWMSDGSYGYTF. The CDR3 DNA follows: TGTGCCTGGATGTCCGATGGGTCCTATGGCTACACCTTC. The chain recombines TRBV30 with TRBJ1-2; D gene ambiguous. Germline CDR1 reads GTSNPN; CDR2 reads SVGIG (reference sequence). Trimming shortened V by 4 bases and J by 4 bases, and 13 bases separated the two germline ends. The CDR3 is 13 amino acids.

The chain is built from TRBV11-1 and TRBJ1-2; D is perhaps TRBD1 (5 bases). The ends were cut back, 1 base at V and 2 bases at J, with 5 bases in the middle. Germline values: CDR1 SGHAT, CDR2 FQDESV (reference sequence). The CDR3 is 13 amino acids. This CDR3 reads CASSLGTNYGYTF. CDR3 nucleotide sequence: TGTGCCAGCAGCTTAGGGACAAACTATGGCTACACCTTC.